The T cell receptor (beta chain) described here comes from a study of shared clonotypes between healthy human individuals. Donors were Caucasian adults residing in Nashville, Tennessee, USA. Genomic DNA of every subset was divided equally among multiple immunoSEQ plates. Assay: immunoSEQ multiplex PCR; the TCRdb copy retains only in-frame clones and omits some. The sample holds 2 million to 3 million clones; more than 90% are singletons and the top ten take around 0.14%. This clone was seen just once. Germline V CDR1 and CDR2: MDHEN, SYDVKM. V gave up 1 base and J gave up 4 bases; unmatched junction bases: 10. The CDR3 runs 18 residues.

This chain joins TRBV28 and TRBJ2-2, with TRBD2 matching 9 bases. Source material: naive CD4+ T cells sorted from blood. Sample subset: CD45RA+ positively selected. The receptor comes from a man younger than 35 in good health. CDR3 DNA: TGTGCCAGCAGTTTATCCCTCCCAGGCGGGGGGGCCACCGGGGAGCTGTTTTTT. This sequence encodes CASSLSLPGGGATGELFF.